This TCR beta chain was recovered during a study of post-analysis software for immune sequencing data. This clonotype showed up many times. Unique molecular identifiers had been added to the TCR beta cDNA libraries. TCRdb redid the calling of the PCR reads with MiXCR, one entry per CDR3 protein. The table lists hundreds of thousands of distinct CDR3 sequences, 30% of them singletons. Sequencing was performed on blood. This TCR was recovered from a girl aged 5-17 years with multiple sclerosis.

The CDR3 reads CASSPGGGRTYYGYTF. The CDR3 nucleotides read TGTGCCAGCAGTCCAGGGGGGGGCAGAACTTACTATGGCTACACCTTC. V usage is TRBV12-3 or TRBV12-4 and J usage is TRBJ1-2; 7 bases line up with TRBD1. The length of the CDR3 is 16 residues. Trimming at V came to 5 bases and at J to 3 bases, leaving 12 bases not matched to a gene.